Listed here are 23 T cell receptor beta chains from one sample, sequenced in a study of blood T cell repertoires in COVID-19. The repertoire was sequenced with immunoSEQ multiplex PCR; TCRdb's copy has only in-frame clones and lacks some. In the table there are 150,000 to 200,000 clones, over 75% of which are singletons. The sample comprised PBMCs or T cells enriched from blood (not recorded which). Every receptor here comes from a man aged 45-65 years who had recovered from COVID-19.

This clone has just a few counts. This chain joins TRBV28 and TRBJ2-3; weak D call: TRBD1 (6 bases). Looked up from germline, CDR1 is MDHEN and CDR2 is SYDVKM. The V gene lost 5 bases and the J gene lost 4 bases, with 10 bases spanning the gap. The CDR3 extends over 13 amino acids. The CDR3, as DNA: TGTGCCAGCAGTGATTGGGGGCCAGATACGCAGTATTTT. This encodes CASSDWGPDTQYF.

This rearrangement joins TRBV4-2 to TRBJ1-1; TRBD1 aligns across 10 bases. The germline CDR1 and CDR2 sequences are LGHNA and YNFKEQ. The CDR3 is made up of 16 amino acids. Trimming cost V 4 bases and J 3 bases; bases outside gene matches: 8. The CDR3 is CASSPSLGQGDTEAFF. The CDR3 DNA is TGTGCCAGCAGCCCGAGCCTAGGACAGGGGGACACTGAAGCTTTCTTT.

This chain joins TRBV6-5 and TRBJ2-7; D ambiguous. With 6 bases removed from V and 0 bases from J, the gap between germline ends came to 3 bases. The CDR3 is 11 amino acids. The V gene's germline CDR1 is MNHEY and CDR2 SVGAGI. CDR3 sequence: CASSNSYEQYF. The CDR3 DNA reads TGTGCCAGCAGCAACTCCTACGAGCAGTACTTC.

The rearrangement joins TRBV3-1 (or the pseudogene TRBV3-2) to TRBJ2-5; 10 bases align to TRBD1. CDR3 length equals 14 residues. J gave up 14 bases and V 1 base, and 10 bases lay outside the gene matches. CDR1 and CDR2 (germline): LGHDT, YNNKEL (reference sequence). The CDR3 here is CASSQGPGQGFQYF. CDR3 nucleotide sequence: TGTGCCAGCAGCCAAGGTCCGGGACAGGGGTTTCAATACTTC.

The rearrangement joins TRBV15 to TRBJ1-2, with D tentatively TRBD1 (6 bases). Germline V gene sequence: CDR1 LNHNV, CDR2 YYDKDF (reference sequence). The CDR3 is 14 residues long. V shed 2 bases and J shed 8 bases, with 15 bases lying between them. The CDR3 region is CATSRIQGLGGYTF. In nucleotides, the CDR3 is TGTGCCACCAGCAGAATACAGGGATTAGGAGGCTACACCTTC.

V and J are TRBV6-5 and TRBJ2-2; possibly TRBD2 for D (6 bases). The CDR3 is 15 amino acids. Trimming left V 5 bases short and J 6 bases short, with 16 bases between. CDR1 MNHEY and CDR2 SVGAGI come from the germline V gene. CDR3 DNA sequence: TGTGCCAGCAGTCAACCGGGAGCAAACCCCGGGGAGCTGTTTTTT. The encoded protein is CASSQPGANPGELFF.

This chain joins TRBV28 and TRBJ2-7, with 9 nucleotides matching TRBD1. The V segment lost 1 base and the J segment 4 bases; nucleotides outside the gene matches: 14. Germline CDR1 reads MDHEN; CDR2 reads SYDVKM. The CDR3 runs 18 residues. The CDR3 loop is CASSLSQVGQGRGYEQYF. DNA for the CDR3: TGTGCCAGCAGTTTATCCCAAGTTGGACAGGGGAGGGGTTACGAGCAGTACTTC. Looking up the rest from reference TRBV28 and TRBJ2-7 gives the full variable domain: DVKVTQSSRYLVKRTGEKVFLECVQDMDHENMFWYRQDPGLGLRLIYFSYDVKMKEKGDIPEGYSVSREKKERFSLILESASTNQTSMYLCASSLSQVGQGRGYEQYFGPGTRLTVT.

This chain joins TRBV7-2 and TRBJ2-1, with 7 bases matching TRBD1. Trimming cost V 1 base and J 5 bases; bases outside gene matches: 11. This CDR3 region has 17 residues. The germline V gene encodes CDR1 SGHTA and CDR2 FQGNSA. CDR3 nucleotides: TGTGCCAGCAGCTTAGTAGTTCGGACAGGAGCAAACAATGAGCAGTTCTTC. Translation: CASSLVVRTGANNEQFF.

This chain links TRBV2 with TRBJ2-7; 10 nucleotides match TRBD1. The CDR3 is 15 residues long. Trimming cost V 6 bases and J 5 bases; bases outside gene matches: 10. Germline V gene lookup returns CDR1 SNHLY and CDR2 FYNNEI. The CDR3, as DNA: TGTGCCAGCAGACCCAGGACAGGGGGAGGCGACGAGCAGTACTTC. This encodes CASRPRTGGGDEQYF.

This chain links TRBV5-1 with TRBJ1-6; unclear D gene. V lost 3 bases and J 7 bases, leaving 5 bases between the germline ends. This CDR3 has 12 residues. CDR1 SGHRS and CDR2 YFSETQ come from the germline V gene. Here the CDR3 DNA reads TGCGCCAGCAGCTCACAGAATTCACCCCTCCACTTT. It yields the protein CASSSQNSPLHF.

V usage is TRBV7-9 and J usage is TRBJ1-4; no reliable D call. The germline CDR1 and CDR2 sequences are SEHNR and FQNEAQ (reference sequence). The V and J ends lost 2 bases and 5 bases respectively, with 9 bases between them. The CDR3 loop spans 14 amino acids. In DNA, the CDR3 is TGTGCCAGCAGCTTACCGGGAGGCAATGAAAAACTGTTTTTT. Translation gives CASSLPGGNEKLFF.

The chain carries TRBV7-9 and TRBJ1-1; the D gene is possibly TRBD1 (5 bases). CDR1 SEHNR and CDR2 FQNEAQ come from the germline V gene (reference sequence). The CDR3 totals 13 residues. Trimming stripped 4 bases from V and 3 bases from J, with 9 bases between. The CDR3 DNA follows: TGTGCCAGCAGCTCTAGACAGTACACTGAAGCTTTCTTT. It codes for CASSSRQYTEAFF.

In DNA form, the CDR3 reads TGTGCCACCGCTCGGGGAGAGAATTCACCCCTCCACTTT. Amino acids: CATARGENSPLHF. V is TRBV5-8 and J is TRBJ1-6; D gene uncertain. CDR3 length equals 13 residues. Trimming took off 9 bases at V and 7 bases at J, with 14 bases between the two ends. Germline V lookup: CDR1 SGHTS, CDR2 YDEGEE.

The rearrangement joins TRBV19 to TRBJ2-3; weak D call: TRBD2 (6 bases). CDR1 and CDR2 (germline): LNHDA, SQIVND (reference sequence). This CDR3 region has 14 residues. V was trimmed by 7 bases and J by 2 bases, leaving 13 bases between them. Written as DNA, the CDR3 is TGTGCCAGTAAAGGCGGGACCTCCACAGATACGCAGTATTTT. Translation: CASKGGTSTDTQYF.

The chain carries TRBV29-1 and TRBJ1-3, with D possibly matching TRBD1 (6 bases). Looked up from germline, CDR1 is SQVTM and CDR2 is ANQGSEA. The CDR3 is 16 residues long. Trimming removed 4 bases at V and 0 bases at J, with 16 bases between. CDR3 amino acids: CSVGEPGASSGNTIYF. Here the CDR3 DNA reads TGCAGCGTTGGCGAACCAGGGGCAAGCTCTGGAAACACCATATATTTT.

The CDR3: CASSVGDGLAGVRGYEQYF. CDR3 nucleotide sequence: TGCGCCAGCAGCGTGGGCGACGGGCTAGCGGGCGTCAGAGGCTACGAGCAGTACTTC. The chain joins TRBV5-1 to TRBJ2-7; 8 nucleotides match TRBD2. With V trimmed by 4 bases and J by 3 bases, 21 bases remained unmatched. The CDR3 loop spans 19 amino acids. CDR1 and CDR2 (germline): SGHRS, YFSETQ.

This chain connects TRBV11-2 to TRBJ1-4; D is uncertain. Trimming cost V 1 base and J 5 bases, with 11 bases left between them. Germline CDR1 is SGHAT and CDR2 is FQNNGV. This CDR3 has 15 residues. CDR3 protein: CASSLGALANEKLFF. The CDR3 region has the DNA TGTGCCAGCAGCTTAGGGGCCCTCGCAAATGAAAAACTGTTTTTT.

The V gene is TRBV5-1, the J gene TRBJ1-2, with a possible D match to TRBD1 (5 bases). Germline CDR1 and CDR2: SGHRS and YFSETQ. The CDR3 is 14 residues long. Trimming removed 4 bases from V and 8 bases from J, with 18 bases in between. CDR3 nucleotides: TGCGCCAGCAGCCTCGGACGCGGGGCTGAGGGCTACACCTTC. Its translation is CASSLGRGAEGYTF.

This clone has just one count. The chain couples TRBV7-9 to TRBJ2-7; D is perhaps TRBD2 (5 bases). V gave up 6 bases and J gave up 7 bases, with 10 bases separating them. Germline CDR1 is SEHNR and CDR2 is FQNEAQ (reference sequence). This CDR3 is 11 amino acids long. Written as DNA, the CDR3 is TGTGCCAGCAGGTCTATAGCGGAGCAGTACTTC. Translation gives CASRSIAEQYF. The complete variable domain, with remaining parts taken from reference TRBV7-9 and TRBJ2-7, reads DTGVSQNPRHKITKRGQNVTFRCDPISEHNRLYWYRQTLGQGPEFLTYFQNEAQLEKSRLLSDRFSAERPKGSFSTLEIQRTEQGDSAMYLCASRSIAEQYFGPGTRLTVT.

This chain links TRBV2 with TRBJ2-3, with TRBD2 matching 7 bases. This CDR3 has 14 residues. Germline V lookup: CDR1 SNHLY, CDR2 FYNNEI. The trim removed 8 bases at V and 5 bases at J, leaving 10 bases unmatched. This CDR3 is CASRGAGWEDTQYF. The CDR3 DNA follows: TGTGCCAGCCGCGGAGCGGGGTGGGAAGATACGCAGTATTTT.

The chain carries TRBV6-5 and TRBJ1-4, with a possible D match to TRBD1 (5 bases). The V and J ends lost 10 bases and 5 bases respectively, with 17 bases between them. CDR3 size: 14 residues. Germline CDR1 reads MNHEY; CDR2 reads SVGAGI. The CDR3: CATAGTEYNEKLFF. Here the CDR3 DNA reads TGTGCCACCGCGGGGACCGAGTACAATGAAAAACTGTTTTTT.

V usage is TRBV19 and J usage is TRBJ1-5, with a possible D match to TRBD1 (5 bases). The germline V gene encodes CDR1 LNHDA and CDR2 SQIVND (reference sequence). The CDR3 runs 16 residues. Trimming removed 3 bases from V and 0 bases from J, with 12 bases in between. As DNA, the CDR3 is TGTGCCAGTAGTATGACAGCGCTATATAGCAATCAGCCCCAGCATTTT. Protein: CASSMTALYSNQPQHF.

V and J are TRBV6-5 and TRBJ2-1, with unresolved D. The V gene's germline CDR1 is MNHEY and CDR2 SVGAGI. The CDR3 has 16 amino acids. V lost 2 bases and J 0 bases, leaving 11 bases between the germline ends. The CDR3 protein is CASSYPGVSSYNEQFF. CDR3 coding DNA: TGTGCCAGCAGTTACCCCGGAGTTAGCTCCTACAATGAGCAGTTCTTC.